Listed here are 5 T cell receptor beta chains from one sample, sequenced in a study of Ad26.COV2.S vaccination and SARS-CoV-2 variants. Stated treatment: around 19 received Ad26.COV2.S at low or high dose, single or two shots; 5 received placebo; per-sample allocation not given. Sampling was done on day 63 after the first vaccine or placebo injection. Produced via immunoSEQ multiplex PCR; TCRdb's table is partial and in-frame only. This sample carries approximately 420,000 clones, approximately 90% of them seen once, and the ten largest clones take roughly 3%. This material consisted of peripheral blood, taken in a trial of Ad26.COV2.S vaccine versus placebo. These receptors were collected from a person between 18 and 65 years old who received the Ad26.COV2.S COVID-19 vaccine or a placebo.

This sequence joins TRBV6-4 and TRBJ1-1; no firm D call. The V and J ends lost 4 bases and 4 bases respectively, with 10 bases between them. This CDR3 comprises 13 residues. Looked up from germline, CDR1 is MRHNA and CDR2 is SNTAGT. CDR3 DNA: TGTGCCAGCAGTGGACACATCCCCACTGAAGCTTTCTTT. Its protein product is CASSGHIPTEAFF.

V usage is TRBV11-2 and J usage is TRBJ2-7; D is uncertain. The CDR3 has 15 amino acids. Germline-derived CDR1 and CDR2 are SGHAT and FQNNGV. Trimming removed 1 base at V and 3 bases at J, with 13 bases between. CDR3 nucleotide sequence: TGTGCCAGCAGCTTAGGCCCCTTGGATGGCTACGAGCAGTACTTC. Protein product: CASSLGPLDGYEQYF.

The chain recombines TRBV19 with TRBJ2-1, with D maybe TRBD2 (5 bases). V was clipped by 2 bases and J by 4 bases, with 6 bases between them. In germline, CDR1 is LNHDA, CDR2 SQIVND (reference sequence). The CDR3 is made up of 13 amino acids. CDR3 loop: CASSIRTYNEQFF. As DNA, the CDR3 is TGTGCCAGTAGTATAAGGACTTACAATGAGCAGTTCTTC.

This rearrangement joins TRBV30 to TRBJ2-3; 8 bases line up with TRBD2. Per the germline V gene, CDR1 is GTSNPN and CDR2 is SVGIG (reference sequence). This CDR3 contains 15 residues. J lost 2 bases, V lost 0 bases, and 4 bases had no gene match. In nucleotides, the CDR3 is TGTGCCTGGAGTGTGCGGGGGGATCTCACAGATACGCAGTATTTT. It translates to CAWSVRGDLTDTQYF.

The V and J genes are TRBV29-1 and TRBJ1-2, with D maybe TRBD1 (6 bases). This CDR3 is 12 amino acids long. The germline V gene encodes CDR1 SQVTM and CDR2 ANQGSEA. Trimming stripped 4 bases from V and 8 bases from J, with 14 bases between. Here the CDR3 reads CSVGQALGGYTF. CDR3 nucleotides: TGCAGCGTTGGACAGGCTCTAGGAGGCTACACCTTC.